The next 20 T cell receptor beta chains were all read from a single sample in a study of PD-L1 blockade in urothelial cancer. Using immunoSEQ multiplex PCR, the repertoire was profiled, and TCRdb retains in-frame clones only, with some absent. The sample gives 83,000 or so clones, 83% of which show up once; around 7.7% is in the top ten. Documented time point: peripheral blood 6 weeks after treatment start. The material was PBMCs, obtained around atezolizumab (anti-PD-L1) treatment. The receptor source for this set is a man aged 70 or older with urothelial cancer.

The gene calls are TRBV7-3 and TRBJ2-1; tentatively, D is TRBD2 (6 bases). Trimming shortened V by 2 bases and J by 9 bases, and 14 bases separated the two germline ends. This CDR3 comprises 14 residues. Germline CDR1 reads SGHTA; CDR2 reads FQGTGA. DNA for the CDR3: TGTGCCAGCAGCTTAGGAGCGGGTAGTTCTGAGCAGTTCTTC. It yields the protein CASSLGAGSSEQFF.

This chain uses TRBV30 with TRBJ2-7, with D possibly TRBD2 on 6 matching bases. This CDR3 is built from 13 residues. The V end was cut by 0 bases, the J end by 5 bases, with 11 bases between. The germline gives CDR1 GTSNPN, CDR2 SVGIG (reference sequence). In DNA, the CDR3 is TGTGCCTGGAGTGTGGGGGAGGAGGACGAGCAGTACTTC. It specifies CAWSVGEEDEQYF.

In regard to this clone: Compared with germline, one end of the junction differs, possibly owing to a read error. This rearrangement joins TRBV7-7 to TRBJ2-3, with TRBD2 matching 7 bases. The CDR3 runs to 15 residues. CDR1 and CDR2 from the germline V gene are SSHAT and FNYEAQ (reference sequence). Here the CDR3 DNA reads TGTGCTAGCAGCTTACCTAGCGGTGGGACAGATACGCAGTATTTT. This codes for CASSLPSGGTDTQYF.

This chain uses TRBV4-1 with TRBJ2-3, with 7 nucleotides matching TRBD1. The CDR3 extends over 15 amino acids. Germline CDR1 reads MGHRA; CDR2 reads YSYEKL. J lost 3 bases, V lost 3 bases, and 6 bases had no gene match. CDR3 protein: CASSQGDRETDTQYF. In DNA, the CDR3 is TGCGCCAGCAGCCAGGGCGACAGGGAGACAGATACGCAGTATTTT.

This chain connects TRBV25-1 to TRBJ1-4; D is possibly TRBD1 (6 bases). CDR1 is MGHDK and CDR2 is SYGVNS in the germline V gene. The CDR3 consists of 15 residues. The V end lost 1 base, the J end lost 2 bases, and 8 bases lay between the germline ends. DNA of the CDR3: TGTGCCAGCAGTGAATGGGGGCGTACTAATGAAAAACTGTTTTTT. Its translation: CASSEWGRTNEKLFF. The complete variable domain, with remaining parts taken from reference TRBV25-1 and TRBJ1-4, reads EADIYQTPRYLVIGTGKKITLECSQTMGHDKMYWYQQDPGMELHLIHYSYGVNSTEKGDLSSESTVSRIRTEHFPLTLESARPSHTSQYLCASSEWGRTNEKLFFGSGTQLSVL.

The J gene is TRBJ2-5, the V gene TRBV11-2; TRBD2 aligns across 14 bases. Per the germline V gene, CDR1 is SGHAT and CDR2 is FQNNGV. CDR3 length: 15 amino acids. The V segment lost 5 bases and the J segment 5 bases; nucleotides outside the gene matches: 4. CDR3 DNA: TGTGCCAGCAGCCCGGGACTAGCGGGAGTGGAGACCCAGTACTTC. Its translation: CASSPGLAGVETQYF.

This chain links TRBV5-1 with TRBJ2-5, with D possibly matching TRBD1 (6 bases). V lost 2 bases and J 4 bases, leaving 18 bases between the germline ends. Germline lookup yields CDR1 SGHRS and CDR2 YFSETQ. The CDR3 spans 16 residues. The CDR3 DNA follows: TGCGCCAGCAGCTTAACTGAGCGGACAGCAGGAGAGACCCAGTACTTC. It codes for CASSLTERTAGETQYF.

The rearrangement links TRBV25-1 to TRBJ1-2; tentatively, D is TRBD1 (5 bases). The germline V gene encodes CDR1 MGHDK and CDR2 SYGVNS. V was trimmed by 8 bases and J by 2 bases, leaving 9 bases between them. The CDR3 has 12 amino acids. The CDR3 region is CASVGGNYGYTF. CDR3 in DNA: TGTGCCAGCGTCGGGGGGAACTATGGCTACACCTTC.

V usage is TRBV6-1 and J usage is TRBJ1-5, with D unclear. Germline V lookup: CDR1 MNHNS, CDR2 SASEGT. Trimming removed 0 bases from V and 5 bases from J, with 11 bases in between. The CDR3 contains 15 residues. CDR3 nucleotide sequence: TGTGCCAGCAGTGAAGCTGGGCAGCACGATCAGCCCCAGCATTTT. Translation: CASSEAGQHDQPQHF.

In its sample, this clone was seen once. V gene TRBV7-2 combines with J gene TRBJ2-1; D is unclear. Trimming took off 3 bases at V and 2 bases at J, with 5 bases between the two ends. The CDR3 loop spans 13 amino acids. The germline V gene has CDR1 SGHTA and CDR2 FQGNSA. The CDR3 sequence: CASSFSTYNEQFF. CDR3 nucleotide sequence: TGTGCCAGCAGCTTTTCTACCTACAATGAGCAGTTCTTC.

This sequence joins TRBV5-1 and TRBJ1-6; D gene ambiguous. Germline CDR1 and CDR2: SGHRS and YFSETQ. Deletions cut 0 bases from V and 7 bases from J, with 11 bases between. The CDR3 sequence is 15 residues long. CDR3 sequence: CASSLDIRRNSPLHF. The DNA for the CDR3 is TGCGCCAGCAGCTTGGATATACGGCGGAATTCACCCCTCCACTTT.

There are a few counts of this clone. The rearrangement uses TRBV6-5 and TRBJ2-7; 8 bases are a match to TRBD1. This CDR3 contains 12 residues. Germline V gene data show CDR1 as MNHEY and CDR2 as SVGAGI. The V gene end was trimmed by 7 bases and the J gene end by 9 bases; junction bases not matched to a gene: 8. The CDR3 protein is CASNIQGGGQYF. The CDR3 DNA sequence: TGTGCCAGCAATATACAGGGGGGTGGGCAGTACTTC.

This chain connects TRBV2 to TRBJ2-2, with 8 bases matching TRBD1. This CDR3 has 15 residues. The V and J ends lost 6 bases and 5 bases, in that order; junction bases with no gene match: 8. Per germline, CDR1 SNHLY and CDR2 FYNNEI. In nucleotides, the CDR3 is TGTGCCAGCAGCTACACAGGGGGTGGTACCGGGGAGCTGTTTTTT. Translating gives CASSYTGGGTGELFF.

This clone was seen only once. The gene calls are TRBV5-1 and TRBJ2-7, with 11 bases identical to TRBD1. The CDR3 sequence is 15 residues long. Germline V gene data show CDR1 as SGHRS and CDR2 as YFSETQ. J was trimmed by 6 bases and V by 3 bases; bases with no gene match: 8. This CDR3 is CASSWLGTGGLEQYF. The CDR3 region has the DNA TGCGCCAGCAGCTGGCTTGGGACAGGGGGTCTCGAGCAGTACTTC.

The chain recombines TRBV4-2 with TRBJ1-3, with a possible D match to TRBD1 (5 bases). The CDR3 runs 15 residues. CDR1 and CDR2 (germline): LGHNA, YNFKEQ. V gave up 4 bases and J gave up 4 bases, with 14 bases separating them. CDR3 region: CASSRAETAGNTIYF. The CDR3 coding sequence is TGTGCCAGCAGCCGGGCCGAGACAGCAGGAAACACCATATATTTT.

The rearrangement uses TRBV2 and TRBJ2-1, with D tentatively TRBD2 (7 bases). Germline V CDR1 and CDR2: SNHLY, FYNNEI. The V gene lost 5 bases and the J gene lost 9 bases, with 14 bases spanning the gap. The length of the CDR3 is 13 residues. This chain's CDR3 is CASSRGGGGEQFF. The CDR3 bases are TGTGCCAGCAGTCGGGGAGGGGGGGGTGAGCAGTTCTTC.

This chain joins TRBV15 and TRBJ2-7; D gene unclear. V gave up 0 bases and J gave up 2 bases, with 11 bases separating them. Germline assignment: CDR1 LNHNV and CDR2 YYDKDF (reference sequence). The CDR3 extends over 15 amino acids. The CDR3 sequence: CATSRDKQSTYEQYF. The CDR3, as DNA: TGTGCCACCAGCAGAGATAAGCAATCTACCTACGAGCAGTACTTC.

The chain is built from TRBV2 and TRBJ1-2, with 11 nucleotides matching TRBD1. Germline CDR1 reads SNHLY; CDR2 reads FYNNEI. The CDR3 is made up of 15 amino acids. V lost 0 bases, J lost 8 bases, and 5 bases stayed unmatched. CDR3 DNA: TGTGCCAGCAGTGAAGCGGACAGGGGGCTATTCGGCTACACCTTC. It is translated as CASSEADRGLFGYTF.

The chain is built from TRBV15 and TRBJ1-1; 9 nucleotides agree with TRBD1. The germline V gene encodes CDR1 LNHNV and CDR2 YYDKDF (reference sequence). This CDR3 is 15 amino acids long. Trimming at V came to 2 bases and at J to 1 base, leaving 2 bases not matched to a gene. As DNA, the CDR3 is TGTGCCACCAGCAGAAGGGGACAGGGGAACACTGAAGCTTTCTTT. Translation: CATSRRGQGNTEAFF.

The chain carries TRBV7-2 and TRBJ2-7; 11 bases are shared with TRBD2. V shed 4 bases and J 0 bases; nucleotides not matched to a gene: 5. This CDR3 has 16 residues. Per germline, CDR1 SGHTA and CDR2 FQGNSA. CDR3: CASSSPTSGSSYEQYF. In DNA form, the CDR3 reads TGTGCCAGCAGCTCCCCAACTAGCGGGAGCTCCTACGAGCAGTACTTC.